One and the same sample provided the 9 T cell receptor beta chains below, sequenced in a study of blood T cells in healthy people across ages. Next came a second PCR, run for about 6 to 11 cycles, which used a sample-barcoded 5' primer along with a J-beta primer mix. TCRdb passed the 5' RACE reads through MiXCR, listing each CDR3 protein once. This table has 750,000 to 1,000,000 distinct CDR3 sequences, just under 30% appearing once. These data also featured in a second study, about T cells of mothers and their children.

Sequenced input: blood. The receptors shown here come from a woman between 35 and 50 years old in good health.

J is TRBJ1-1 and V is TRBV7-2; TRBD1 agrees at 9 bases. V lost 5 bases to trimming and J lost 5 bases; unmatched junction nucleotides: 6. CDR3 length: 14 residues. CDR1 is SGHTA and CDR2 is FQGNSA in the germline V gene. CDR3 nucleotide sequence: TGTGCCAGCAGCGAGAACAGGGGGCAGACTGAAGCTTTCTTT. Its protein is CASSENRGQTEAFF.

As regards this clonotype: Given a much more abundant clone one base away, this may be a read error. This sequence joins TRBV28 and TRBJ2-7; unclear D gene. Germline values: CDR1 MDHEN, CDR2 SYDVKM. Between the trimmed V and J ends, which lost 2 bases and 3 bases, there was a span of 5 bases. There are 12 residues in the CDR3. CDR3 loop: CASSLKIYEQYF. CDR3 in DNA: TGTGCCAGCAGTTTAAAGATCTACGAGCAGTACTTC.

J is TRBJ1-1 and V is TRBV3-1; the match to TRBD1 covers 9 bases. The ends lost 2 bases at V and 8 bases at J; junction bases unmatched: 6. This CDR3 has 14 residues. The germline gives CDR1 LGHDT, CDR2 YNNKEL (reference sequence). CDR3 sequence: CASSQLDRGGEAFF. CDR3 bases: TGTGCCAGCAGCCAATTGGACAGGGGAGGAGAAGCTTTCTTT.

For this clonotype: A much larger clone lies a single base off, so this may be a read error. The chain couples TRBV10-3 to TRBJ2-7, with 7 nucleotides matching TRBD1. The CDR3 totals 14 residues. Germline CDR1 and CDR2: ENHRY and SYGVKD. This CDR3 reads CASCPGTASYGQYF. The CDR3 coding sequence is TGTGCCAGCTGCCCAGGGACAGCTTCCTACGGGCAGTACTTC.

This chain uses TRBV14 with TRBJ1-6; D is ambiguous. Trimming pared 1 base from V and 10 bases from J, leaving 23 bases between. The CDR3 contains 18 residues. CDR1 is SGHDN and CDR2 is FVKESK in the germline V gene. The CDR3 bases are TGTGCCAGCAGCCAAGGGGCCGCCGGACCAAGAGCATCGTCACCCCTCCACTTT. As protein: CASSQGAAGPRASSPLHF.

The chain has TRBV6-5 and TRBJ1-1, with 7 positions matching TRBD1. The length of the CDR3 is 13 residues. The V and J ends lost 7 bases and 0 bases, in that order; junction bases with no gene match: 2. Germline lookup yields CDR1 MNHEY and CDR2 SVGAGI. CDR3: CASKGQLNTEAFF. For the CDR3, the DNA is TGTGCCAGCAAGGGACAGTTGAACACTGAAGCTTTCTTT.

This clonotype was counted a few times. The chain employs TRBV24-1 and TRBJ2-5; 9 nucleotides align to TRBD2. J was trimmed by 5 bases and V by 1 base; bases with no gene match: 7. There are 16 residues in the CDR3. Per the germline V gene, CDR1 is KGHDR and CDR2 is SFDVKD. This CDR3 reads CATSDFLAGGPETQYF. The CDR3 bases are TGTGCCACCAGTGATTTTTTGGCGGGGGGGCCGGAGACCCAGTACTTC.

This clonotype was observed many times. The V and J genes are TRBV9 and TRBJ2-3; 7 positions match TRBD1. Germline CDR1 reads SGDLS; CDR2 reads YYNGEE. This CDR3 is 16 amino acids long. Trimming took 0 bases from V and 1 from J; bases not matched to a gene: 5. The CDR3 nucleotides are TGTGCCAGCAGCGTAGAAAGGACAGGAGGCACAGATACGCAGTATTTT. Translated, it gives CASSVERTGGTDTQYF.

The V and J genes are TRBV11-2 and TRBJ2-7; 7 bases line up with TRBD2. Trimming at V came to 1 base and at J to 7 bases, leaving 13 bases not matched to a gene. There are 16 residues in the CDR3. The germline gives CDR1 SGHAT, CDR2 FQNNGV. Here the CDR3 reads CASSLAGGGGYNEQYF. As DNA, the CDR3 is TGTGCCAGCAGCTTAGCGGGCGGGGGAGGTTACAATGAGCAGTACTTC.